One sample yielded the 10 T cell receptor beta chains listed below, sequenced in a study of cytomegalovirus exposure and HLA in healthy donors. PCR was performed using 60 Vbeta and 13 Jbeta primers. Here immunoSEQ multiplex PCR was the method, and the copy in TCRdb shows in-frame clones only, minus some. The sample includes over 100,000 clones, 73% seen only once; the top ten take 2% to 2.5%. Sequencing was done on a sample of PBMCs. The receptors stem from a woman in her 40s in good health and CMV-seropositive.

This chain links TRBV19 with TRBJ2-5; D perhaps matches TRBD2 (6 bases). CDR3 length: 14 amino acids. Trimming shortened V by 6 bases and J by 2 bases, and 13 bases separated the two germline ends. Germline loops: CDR1 LNHDA, CDR2 SQIVND (reference sequence). The CDR3 reads CASRGLGGQETQYF. CDR3 sequence (DNA): TGTGCCAGTAGGGGACTTGGGGGTCAAGAGACCCAGTACTTC.

The chain joins TRBV6-1 to TRBJ1-1, with D maybe TRBD1 (5 bases). Germline CDR1 MNHNS, CDR2 SASEGT. The CDR3 extends over 12 amino acids. The ends were cut back, 1 base at V and 9 bases at J, with 9 bases in the middle. CDR3 bases: TGTGCCAGCAGTGAAGGTTCAGGGAAAGCTTTCTTT. Translation gives CASSEGSGKAFF.

The CDR3 coding sequence is TGTGCCAGCAGTTCATCGCCCGGGACAGGGTTTAACGAGCAGTACTTC. Amino acids: CASSSSPGTGFNEQYF. J is TRBJ2-7 and V is TRBV27; 9 nucleotides align to TRBD1. V was pared by 4 bases and J by 5 bases, with 12 bases of the junction left unmatched. Germline CDR1 is MNHEY and CDR2 is SMNVEV (reference sequence). This CDR3 is built from 16 residues.

This clone was observed a few times. The rearrangement uses TRBV19 and TRBJ2-1; 11 bases are a match to TRBD1. Germline CDR1 LNHDA, CDR2 SQIVND (reference sequence). The junction had 4 bases not matched to a gene; V was cut back by 6 bases and J by 0 bases. The CDR3 sequence is 16 residues long. CDR3 amino acids: CASSPGTGGSYNEQFF. In DNA form, the CDR3 reads TGTGCCAGTAGCCCCGGGACAGGGGGCTCCTACAATGAGCAGTTCTTC. The full variable domain, in which reference TRBV19 and TRBJ2-1 provide the parts outside the CDR3, is DGGITQSPKYLFRKEGQNVTLSCEQNLNHDAMYWYRQDPGQGLRLIYYSQIVNDFQKGDIAEGYSVSREKKESFPLTVTSAQKNPTAFYLCASSPGTGGSYNEQFFGPGTRLTVL.

V gene TRBV19 combines with J gene TRBJ2-7, with 7 bases that match TRBD2. This CDR3 has 15 amino acids. Germline V lookup: CDR1 LNHDA, CDR2 SQIVND (reference sequence). J gave up 1 base and V 7 bases, and 10 bases lay outside the gene matches. CDR3: CASTPTAGASYEQYF. The CDR3 DNA sequence: TGTGCCAGTACCCCGACCGCGGGAGCTTCCTACGAGCAGTACTTC.

This clone was found a few times. V and J are TRBV6-5 and TRBJ1-1; 9 nucleotides agree with TRBD1. From germline, CDR1 is MNHEY and CDR2 SVGAGI. The V gene end was trimmed by 0 bases and the J gene end by 3 bases; junction bases not matched to a gene: 2. CDR3 length: 15 amino acids. CDR3 in DNA: TGTGCCAGCAGTTACTCGGGACAGGGACACACTGAAGCTTTCTTT. Protein product: CASSYSGQGHTEAFF.

The rearrangement uses TRBV28 and TRBJ2-2, with D maybe TRBD1 (6 bases). This CDR3 is 15 amino acids long. The germline CDR1 and CDR2 sequences are MDHEN and SYDVKM. V lost 7 bases and J lost 5, with 17 bases in between. CDR3 nucleotides: TGTGCCAGCAACCCAGGGGTCTCCGTTACCGGGGAGCTGTTTTTT. This codes for CASNPGVSVTGELFF.

The rearrangement joins TRBV7-9 to TRBJ2-2; tentative D call: TRBD1 (6 bases). Per germline, CDR1 SEHNR and CDR2 FQNEAQ (reference sequence). The germline V and J ends were trimmed by 5 bases and 7 bases, with 23 bases remaining between them. The CDR3 sequence is 17 residues long. The CDR3 DNA reads TGTGCCAGCAGCCCAGGGGCGTGGTGGGAAACCGTCGGGGAGCTGTTTTTT. This sequence encodes CASSPGAWWETVGELFF.

This sequence joins TRBV7-3 and TRBJ2-7, with TRBD2 identical over 14 bases. CDR1 is SGHTA and CDR2 is FQGTGA in the germline V gene. This CDR3 spans 15 amino acids. With V trimmed by 5 bases and J by 5 bases, 5 bases remained unmatched. CDR3 sequence (DNA): TGTGCCAGCAGCCGACTAGCGGGAGGGTCCGACGAGCAGTACTTC. It is translated as CASSRLAGGSDEQYF.

The rearrangement joins TRBV27 to TRBJ2-3; 12 positions match TRBD2. Trimming removed 7 bases from V and 5 bases from J; junction bases left unmatched: 4. This CDR3 region has 14 residues. CDR1 is MNHEY, CDR2 SMNVEV, per germline (reference sequence). CDR3 in amino acids: CASTSGLAGDTQYF. As DNA, the CDR3 is TGTGCCAGCACCTCGGGACTAGCGGGAGATACGCAGTATTTT.